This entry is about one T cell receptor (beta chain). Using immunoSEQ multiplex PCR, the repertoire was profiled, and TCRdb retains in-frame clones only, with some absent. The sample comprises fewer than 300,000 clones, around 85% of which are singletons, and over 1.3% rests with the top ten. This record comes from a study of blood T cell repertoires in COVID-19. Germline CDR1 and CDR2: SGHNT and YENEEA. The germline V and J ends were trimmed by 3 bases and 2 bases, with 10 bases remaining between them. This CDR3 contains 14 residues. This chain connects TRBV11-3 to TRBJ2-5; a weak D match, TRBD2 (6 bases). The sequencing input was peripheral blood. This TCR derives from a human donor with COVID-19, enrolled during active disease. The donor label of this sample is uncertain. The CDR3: CASSFNSGQETQYF. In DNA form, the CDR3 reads TGTGCCAGCAGCTTCAATAGCGGACAAGAGACCCAGTACTTC.